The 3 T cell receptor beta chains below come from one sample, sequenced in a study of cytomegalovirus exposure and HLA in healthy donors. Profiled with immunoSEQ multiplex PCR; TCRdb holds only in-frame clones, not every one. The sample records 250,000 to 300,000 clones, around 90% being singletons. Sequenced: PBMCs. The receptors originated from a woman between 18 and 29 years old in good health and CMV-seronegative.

The CDR3 nucleotides are TGTGCCAGCAGCTTTGGAGTAGAAGAGGGCTACACCTTC. Its translation is CASSFGVEEGYTF. The chain is built from TRBV7-3 and TRBJ1-2; the D is unclear. Trimming left V 3 bases short and J 8 bases short, with 13 bases between. The germline V gene has CDR1 SGHTA and CDR2 FQGTGA. The CDR3 contains 13 residues.

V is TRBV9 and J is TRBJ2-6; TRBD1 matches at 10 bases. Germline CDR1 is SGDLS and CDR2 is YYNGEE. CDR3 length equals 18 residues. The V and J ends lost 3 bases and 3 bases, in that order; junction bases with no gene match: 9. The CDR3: CASSASGQGMIGANVLTF. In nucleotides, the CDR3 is TGTGCCAGCAGCGCTTCGGGACAGGGGATGATTGGGGCCAACGTCCTGACTTTC.

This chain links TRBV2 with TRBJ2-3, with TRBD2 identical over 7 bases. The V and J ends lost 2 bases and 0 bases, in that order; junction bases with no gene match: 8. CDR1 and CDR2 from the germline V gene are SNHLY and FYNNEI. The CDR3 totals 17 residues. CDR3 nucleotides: TGTGCCAGCAGTGAACTGCAGGTAGCGGGTAGCACAGATACGCAGTATTTT. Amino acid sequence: CASSELQVAGSTDTQYF.